The 4 T cell receptor beta chains given below trace back to one sample, sequenced in a study of regulatory T cells in long-lasting Graves disease. iRepertoire HTBI primers and Arm-PCR of CDR3 regions built TCR beta libraries. MiXCR, applied by TCRdb to the multiplex PCR reads, yields one record per CDR3 protein. This repertoire shows 400,000 to 500,000 distinct CDR3 sequences, approximately 16% found once; its top ten account for about 23%. The time point is: newly diagnosed GD, antithyroid drugs for less than 3 months. Following extraction of RNA from PBMCs, that RNA was used to make the TCR library. This sample also belongs to another study, concerning T cells in Graves' hyperthyroidism and ophthalmopathy.

Specimen: peripheral blood mononuclear cells (PBMCs), collected at new diagnosis, from a patient treated with antithyroid drugs. The receptors come from a woman younger than 30 with Graves disease.

This clonotype was recorded many times. V is TRBV5-5 and J is TRBJ1-1, with 9 bases fitting TRBD1. The CDR3 contains 16 residues. With 4 bases clipped from V and 4 bases from J, the junction kept 11 bases outside the gene matches. Germline CDR1 and CDR2: SGHKS and YYEKEE (reference sequence). CDR3 coding DNA: TGTGCCAGCAGCCCGGGGACAGGGAGGGGCGGCACTGAAGCTTTCTTT. This gives the protein CASSPGTGRGGTEAFF.

The rearrangement uses TRBV14 and TRBJ2-1, with 7 positions matching TRBD2. CDR3 length equals 19 residues. CDR1 and CDR2 (germline): SGHDN, FVKESK. V was pared by 4 bases and J by 7 bases, with 22 bases of the junction left unmatched. DNA of the CDR3: TGTGCCAGCAGCCCAGATTTGCGGGAGATCTTATTTTCTGGAAATGAGCAGTTCTTC. It codes for CASSPDLREILFSGNEQFF.

With respect to this clonotype: A much larger clone lies one base from this, so it may be a read error. V usage is TRBV20-1 and J usage is TRBJ2-1; D remains ambiguous. CDR3 length: 12 amino acids. Germline values: CDR1 DFQATT, CDR2 SNEGSKA (reference sequence). CDR3 in amino acids: CSVLTNANERFF. The CDR3 DNA is TGCAGTGTTTTAACCAACGCCAATGAGCGGTTCTTC.

Turning to this clonotype: Possible read error: a much larger clone is one base away. The rearrangement links TRBV28 to TRBJ2-7, with TRBD2 matching over 10 bases. This CDR3 is built from 15 residues. CDR1 is MDHEN, CDR2 SYDVKM, per germline. The CDR3: CASRDLAGASYERYF. The CDR3 region has the DNA TGTGCCAGCAGAGACCTAGCGGGAGCCTCCTACGAGCGGTACTTC.